The rows below give T cell receptor beta chains drawn from one sample of a study of beta chain features in type 1 diabetes. Clones were read by immunoSEQ multiplex PCR, and TCRdb kept only the in-frame ones, dropping some. The data show about 99,000 clones, with roughly 28% seen just once and 0.53% held by the top ten. The sequencing input was central memory CD4+ T cells from blood. The source is a woman between 18 and 29 years old with type 1 diabetes. Both conserved end residues are part of each CDR3.

>TRBV11-2
CASSLGGGHSTDTQYF
>TRBV4-1
CASRSPGLAGGPNTGELFF
>TRBV6-5
CATEDRGGTQYF
>TRBV30
CAWKTSGRAYEQFF
>TRBV5-6
CASSLFLRTLSGANVLTF
>TRBV7-9
CASSLLAGIDNEQFF
>TRBV4-3
CASSQETGRGYGYTF
>TRBV2
CASSVLSGAVYF
>TRBV9
CASSVAGQETQYF
>TRBV28
CASSFPGLGTDTQYF
>TRBV10-2
CASSESRGMEGYTF
>TRBV15
CATSRVGGGGYEQYF
>TRBV27
CASSRTGTGGAGGTTGELFF
>TRBV2
CASRVSGSRHNEQFF
>TRBV6-5
CASRELAGGKNEQFF
>TRBV28
CASSTPSGSSYEQYF
>TRBV2
CASSGDRVGPQHF
>TRBV6-1
CASLTGTSGLETQYF
>TRBV29-1
CSVDGLPTF
>TRBV11-3
CASSLGGLRSNEQFF
>TRBV7-9
CASTLSRDRDTAEAFF
>TRBV18
CASSPRQTSVAKVKLFF
>TRBV9
CASSVGLAGYNEQFF
>TRBV7-2
CASSARLAGDEQFF
>TRBV10-3
CAINRLAGDNEQFF
>TRBV18
CASSPSQDSNYGYTF
>TRBV2
CASSDIVAQETQYF
>TRBV5-1
CASSFGGSSGANVLTF
>TRBV7-2
CASSLGADTQYF
>TRBV21-1
CASSKTAGLGGYTF
>TRBV5-6
CASSLITSVNYNEQFF
>TRBV11-3
CASSQGTSRPDTQYF
>TRBV2
CASRKDTFVNTEAFF
>TRBV30
CAWSASGDEQFF
>TRBV9
CASSVLGGETQYF
>TRBV19
CASSIRGLAAQETQYF
>TRBV5-4
CASSLRGTGVRAGGAGQFF
>TRBV7-9
CASSSKLGQVRTDTQYF
>TRBV7-3
CASRDRNTGELFF
>TRBV18
CASSPSTEGEGYTF
>TRBV9
CASSPRTSGSTDTQYF
>TRBV5-1
CASSVIGTGQETQYF
>TRBV19
CASSIGGRAVNEQFF
>TRBV10-3
CAIRGAGNEQFF
>TRBV30
CAWSTGTGGNQPQHF
>TRBV30
CAWRADRGSGDTGELFF
>TRBV6-1
CASSERTTGMNTEAFF
>TRBV7-2
CASSLVGLAGYNEQFF
>TRBV7-9
CASSAQRTGSSGELFF
>TRBV6-6
CASSYSKNTEAFF
>TRBV18
CASSPLRQGSGSGANVLTF
>TRBV29-1
CSVESGRITGELFF
>TRBV2
CASSRLAGLYEQYF